The 10 T cell receptor beta chains in this list originate from one sample, sequenced in a study of cytotoxic CD8 clonotypes in ibrutinib-treated CLL. Produced via immunoSEQ multiplex PCR; TCRdb's table is partial and in-frame only. Of tens of thousands of clones in the sample, around 60% were seen once. This material consisted of PBMCs, taken before ibrutinib treatment. These receptors all come from a human donor with chronic lymphocytic leukemia.

The chain recombines TRBV2 with TRBJ1-5, with a tentative D call TRBD1 (6 bases). Germline lookup yields CDR1 SNHLY and CDR2 FYNNEI. This CDR3 is 13 amino acids long. V shed 10 bases and J shed 0 bases, with 10 bases lying between them. The chain's CDR3 is CATTGYSNQPQHF. The CDR3 DNA follows: TGTGCCACAACAGGGTATAGCAATCAGCCCCAGCATTTT.

V usage is TRBV9 and J usage is TRBJ2-3; D gene unclear. Germline CDR1 SGDLS, CDR2 YYNGEE. CDR3 length equals 17 residues. V gave up 0 bases and J gave up 0 bases, with 14 bases separating them. Here the CDR3 DNA reads TGTGCCAGCAGCGTAGGGGCTCCGGGCCATAGCACAGATACGCAGTATTTT. Its protein is CASSVGAPGHSTDTQYF.

The chain employs TRBV5-1 and TRBJ2-7; D may be TRBD1 or TRBD2 (5 bases each). The CDR3 is made up of 20 amino acids. Germline V gives CDR1 SGHRS, CDR2 YFSETQ. V lost 1 base and J 0 bases, leaving 26 bases between the germline ends. The CDR3 spells CASSLFRGVTGLWGSYEQYF. In DNA form, the CDR3 reads TGCGCCAGCAGCTTGTTCCGGGGTGTCACGGGGCTATGGGGCTCCTACGAGCAGTACTTC.

This clone has only one observation. The J gene is TRBJ2-7, the V gene TRBV28, with 8 bases that match TRBD1. The CDR3 runs 14 residues. The V segment lost 6 bases and the J segment 4 bases; nucleotides outside the gene matches: 8. CDR1 is MDHEN and CDR2 is SYDVKM in the germline V gene. The CDR3 loop reads CASRKDRDLYEQYF. The CDR3 bases are TGTGCCAGCAGGAAGGACAGGGACCTTTACGAGCAGTACTTC.

V and J are TRBV11-2 and TRBJ2-3; D may match TRBD1 or TRBD2 (5 bases each). This CDR3 is 15 amino acids long. Trimming removed 8 bases at V and 8 bases at J, with 23 bases between. Germline assignment: CDR1 SGHAT and CDR2 FQNNGV. CDR3: CASALGTLVLGTQYF. CDR3 nucleotide sequence: TGTGCCAGCGCTCTTGGGACCTTGGTTTTAGGTACGCAGTATTTT.

The V gene is TRBV7-6, the J gene TRBJ2-3, with 7 bases matching TRBD2. J lost 0 bases, V lost 5 bases, and 5 bases had no gene match. CDR1 is SGHVS, CDR2 FNYEAQ, per germline. The CDR3 extends over 15 amino acids. Here the CDR3 reads CASSPGGTSTDTQYF. The DNA of the CDR3 is TGTGCCAGCAGCCCGGGGGGTACTAGCACAGATACGCAGTATTTT.

The V gene is TRBV27, the J gene TRBJ2-3; 8 bases map to TRBD1. J was trimmed by 4 bases and V by 5 bases; bases with no gene match: 8. The germline V gene has CDR1 MNHEY and CDR2 SMNVEV (reference sequence). This CDR3 is built from 15 residues. CDR3 loop: CASSKDGQGADTQYF. CDR3 DNA: TGTGCCAGCAGTAAAGACGGACAGGGCGCAGATACGCAGTATTTT.

The chain couples TRBV27 to TRBJ1-1; D unclear. The CDR3 consists of 13 residues. The germline gives CDR1 MNHEY, CDR2 SMNVEV (reference sequence). The chain's CDR3 is CVSKRERGTEAFF. CDR3 DNA: TGTGTTTCTAAACGGGAGCGGGGCACTGAAGCTTTCTTT.

The CDR3 sequence: CASSLHGTTSYGYTF. CDR3 bases: TGCGCCAGCAGCTTACACGGGACTACTTCTTATGGCTACACCTTC. This sequence joins TRBV5-1 and TRBJ1-2; maybe TRBD1 (5 bases). Trimming took 2 bases from V and 5 from J, leaving 16 bases between them. CDR1 and CDR2 from the germline V gene are SGHRS and YFSETQ. The CDR3 consists of 15 residues.

This clone has only a few counts. The chain carries TRBV13 and TRBJ2-3, with D tentatively TRBD1 (6 bases). CDR3 length: 16 amino acids. The V end was cut by 3 bases, the J end by 3 bases, with 16 bases between. Germline lookup yields CDR1 PRHDT and CDR2 FYEKMQ (reference sequence). The CDR3 coding sequence is TGTGCCAGCAGCTTTTCTGCCCAAACAGGGACAGATACGCAGTATTTT. Translation: CASSFSAQTGTDTQYF.